The source of this TCR beta chain is a study of post-analysis software for immune sequencing data. Study in general: Multiple sclerosis in the patients followed relapsing-remitting, secondary progressive and progressive-relapsing courses.

As regards this clonotype: Antigen unknown.

Unique molecular identifiers were carried by the TCR beta cDNA libraries. From the PCR reads, TCRdb called clonotypes with MiXCR, one entry per CDR3 protein. Of hundreds of thousands of distinct CDR3 sequences in the sample, under 55% are singletons; the top ten hold 9.5% to 13%. Overall study results and limits: Batch-mates among the samples co-clustered strongly by F measure.

Sequences were obtained from blood. The clonotype originates from a girl under 18 with multiple sclerosis.

The CDR3 here is CASSLYPGRTDQSGANVLTF. In nucleotides, the CDR3 is TGCGCCAGCAGCTTATACCCGGGGAGGACAGATCAATCTGGGGCCAACGTCCTGACTTTC. The V and J genes are TRBV5-1 and TRBJ2-6; D may match TRBD1 or TRBD2 (6 bases each). The CDR3 totals 20 residues. The V gene lost 2 bases and the J gene lost 1 base, with 22 bases spanning the gap. Germline V gene data show CDR1 as SGHRS and CDR2 as YFSETQ. The whole variable domain, remainder taken from reference TRBV5-1 and TRBJ2-6, is KAGVTQTPRYLIKTRGQQVTLSCSPISGHRSVSWYQQTPGQGLQFLFEYFSETQRNKGNFPGRFSGRQFSNSRSEMNVSTLELGDSALYLCASSLYPGRTDQSGANVLTFGAGSRLTVL.